This TCR beta chain was identified during a study of PD-1 blockade in classical Hodgkin lymphoma. About the research overall: Patients were given intravenous nivolumab, 3 mg/kg, every 2 weeks.

Points from the study as a whole: Sources of repertoire differences remain undefined, possibly disease activity or prior therapy.

The patients all showed relapse after autologous stem cell transplantation, while their brentuximab vedotin exposure varied. Comment on this clone: What it recognizes is unknown.

V gave up 6 bases and J gave up 2 bases, with 14 bases separating them. The CDR3 has 15 residues. Germline assignment: CDR1 MNHNS and CDR2 SASEGT. TCRdb's table, derived via immunoSEQ multiplex PCR, lists solely in-frame clones and lacks some. Among about 43,000 clones, roughly 72% were seen once, and the ten largest hold 2.5% to 3%. The sequenced sample was peripheral blood mononuclear cells (PBMCs), obtained before the second cycle of nivolumab. The source is a human donor with classical Hodgkin lymphoma. The chain recombines TRBV6-1 with TRBJ1-5; D not resolved. The CDR3 is CASRGSLRGNQPQHF. DNA for the CDR3: TGTGCCAGCAGGGGGAGCCTACGGGGCAATCAGCCCCAGCATTTT.